This note documents a single TCR beta chain sequence. The sample is drawn from a study of brain T cells in children with intractable seizures. Repertoires were generated with immunoSEQ multiplex PCR, while TCRdb's copy carries only in-frame clones and drops some. The top ten clones hold around 0.4% of a sample with about 64,000 clones, approximately 94% of them seen once. The sequenced sample was peripheral blood, obtained at surgery. The receptor comes from a boy in the first two years of life with focal cortical dysplasia and intractable seizures.

In nucleotides, the CDR3 is TGTGCCAGCAGTGTAAGGACACCCCGCTCTGGGGCCAACGTCCTGACTTTC. This encodes CASSVRTPRSGANVLTF. The chain employs TRBV6-1 and TRBJ2-6, with D maybe TRBD1 (5 bases). Germline loops: CDR1 MNHNS, CDR2 SASEGT. V shed 4 bases and J shed 0 bases, with 13 bases lying between them. The CDR3 extends over 17 amino acids.